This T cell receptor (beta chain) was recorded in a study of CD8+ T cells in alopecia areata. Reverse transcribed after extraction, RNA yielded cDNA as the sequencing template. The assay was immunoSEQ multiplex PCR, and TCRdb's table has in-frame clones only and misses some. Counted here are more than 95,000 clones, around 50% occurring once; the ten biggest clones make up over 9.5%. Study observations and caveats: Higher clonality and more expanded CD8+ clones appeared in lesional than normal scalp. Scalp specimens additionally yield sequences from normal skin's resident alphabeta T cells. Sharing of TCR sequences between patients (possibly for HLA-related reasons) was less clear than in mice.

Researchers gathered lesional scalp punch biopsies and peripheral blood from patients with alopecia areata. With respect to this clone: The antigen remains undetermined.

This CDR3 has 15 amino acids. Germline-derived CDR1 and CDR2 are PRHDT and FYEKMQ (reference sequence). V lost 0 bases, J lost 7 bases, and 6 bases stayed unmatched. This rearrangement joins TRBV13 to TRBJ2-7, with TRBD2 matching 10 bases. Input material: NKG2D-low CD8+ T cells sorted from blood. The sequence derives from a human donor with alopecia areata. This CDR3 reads CASSLGLAGVSEQYF. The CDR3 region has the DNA TGTGCCAGCAGCTTAGGCCTAGCGGGAGTATCTGAGCAGTACTTC.